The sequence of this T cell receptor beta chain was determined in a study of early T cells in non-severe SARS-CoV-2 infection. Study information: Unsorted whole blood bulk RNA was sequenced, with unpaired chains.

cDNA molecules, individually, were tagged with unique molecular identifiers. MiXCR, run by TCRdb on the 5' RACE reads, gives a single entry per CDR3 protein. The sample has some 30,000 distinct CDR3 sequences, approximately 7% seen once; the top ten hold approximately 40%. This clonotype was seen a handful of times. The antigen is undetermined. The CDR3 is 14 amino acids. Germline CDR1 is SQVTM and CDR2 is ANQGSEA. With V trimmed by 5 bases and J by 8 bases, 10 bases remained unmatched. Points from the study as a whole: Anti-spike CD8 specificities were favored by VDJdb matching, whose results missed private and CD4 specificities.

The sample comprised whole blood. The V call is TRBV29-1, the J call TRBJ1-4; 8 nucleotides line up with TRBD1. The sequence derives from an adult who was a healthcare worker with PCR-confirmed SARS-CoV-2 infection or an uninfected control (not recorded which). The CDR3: CSVITGGAREKLFF. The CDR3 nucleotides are TGCAGCGTTATTACAGGGGGTGCTCGGGAAAAACTGTTTTTT.